This TCR beta chain is drawn from a study of T cell repertoires in cytomegalovirus infection. Study-level background: Both a matching HLA type and CMV infection were indicated by public TCR beta signatures.

Trimming cost V 2 bases and J 4 bases; bases outside gene matches: 5. Per germline, CDR1 SGHTA and CDR2 FQGNSA. The length of the CDR3 is 16 residues. Findings of the study overall: Pooled public TCR beta family frequency picked out CMV carriers with the relevant HLA. It was HLA-C-restricted CMV-specific TCR beta clonotypes that dominated the response ex vivo.

This clonotype was counted at least ten times. The antigen is undetermined. TCRdb used MiXCR to reprocess the reads, holding one entry per CDR3 protein. The sample contains 200,000 to 300,000 distinct CDR3 sequences, approximately 9.2% of which appear only once. The TCR sequence derives from a human donor in good health (CMV status not recorded). Some clones in this sample may be carry-over from other donors' samples. The material sequenced was PBMCs. The chain carries TRBV7-2 and TRBJ2-6; TRBD1 agrees at 7 bases. In DNA, the CDR3 is TGTGCCAGCAGCTTAACAGGGGCTTGGGGGGCCAACGTCCTGACTTTC. Translating it yields CASSLTGAWGANVLTF.